This paragraph reports one TCR beta chain. As the sequencing template, cDNA was produced by extracting RNA and reverse transcribing it. The data were produced by immunoSEQ multiplex PCR, yet TCRdb's version contains in-frame clones alone and is incomplete. The sample yields roughly 140,000 clones, 80% to 90% seen once. This specimen comes from a study of CD8+ T cells in alopecia areata. Treatment here: oral pan-JAK inhibitor, 5-10 mg twice daily. The specimen comprised CD8+ T cells sorted from blood, sampled at week 4, from a patient treated with tofacitinib. This TCR derives from a human donor with alopecia areata.

CDR3 coding DNA: TGTGCCAGCAAAGAGGGCGGGGCCGACTACAATGAGCAGTTCTTC. Amino acid sequence: CASKEGGADYNEQFF. This chain uses TRBV2 with TRBJ2-1; weak D call: TRBD2 (6 bases). V gave up 7 bases and J gave up 3 bases, with 16 bases separating them. The germline gives CDR1 SNHLY, CDR2 FYNNEI. CDR3 length: 15 residues.